The next 4 T cell receptor beta chains were all read from a single sample in a study of T cell repertoires in ileal Crohn's disease. Surgical specimens yielded lamina propria lymphocytes, which were density-gradient separated and then sorted. Method: immunoSEQ multiplex PCR; TCRdb's copy keeps in-frame clones and lacks some. The sample comprises fewer than 3,500 clones, roughly 87% of which are singletons, and more than 2% rests with the top ten. The sample taken for sequencing was CD4+ T cells sorted from the ileum. These receptors came from an adult with Crohn's disease.

The CDR3 spells CASSISSGGAGFYEQYF. The CDR3 DNA sequence: TGTGCCAGTAGTATTTCTAGCGGGGGGGCAGGTTTCTACGAGCAGTACTTC. The chain has TRBV19 and TRBJ2-7, with 12 positions matching TRBD2. CDR3 length equals 17 residues. CDR1 LNHDA and CDR2 SQIVND come from the germline V gene (reference sequence). The V gene end was trimmed by 3 bases and the J gene end by 3 bases; junction bases not matched to a gene: 9.

This chain links TRBV7-8 with TRBJ1-1; TRBD1 might be the D (5 bases). Germline V gene lookup returns CDR1 SGHVS and CDR2 FQNEAQ. Trimming pared 1 base from V and 2 bases from J, leaving 11 bases between. The CDR3 totals 15 residues. CDR3 protein: CASSLVQAPNTEAFF. DNA of the CDR3: TGTGCCAGCAGCTTAGTACAGGCCCCCAACACTGAAGCTTTCTTT.

This clone was observed once. The chain links TRBV7-2 to TRBJ1-1; TRBD1 is a possible D gene (5 bases). CDR1 and CDR2 from the germline V gene are SGHTA and FQGNSA. CDR3 length: 15 amino acids. V lost 1 base and J lost 1, with 10 bases in between. CDR3 in amino acids: CASSLVPGQNTEAFF. In DNA, the CDR3 is TGTGCCAGCAGCTTAGTTCCTGGACAGAACACTGAAGCTTTCTTT. The full variable domain, in which reference TRBV7-2 and TRBJ1-1 provide the parts outside the CDR3, is GAGVSQSPSNKVTEKGKDVELRCDPISGHTALYWYRQSLGQGLEFLIYFQGNSAPDKSGLPSDRFSAERTGGSVSTLTIQRTQQEDSAVYLCASSLVPGQNTEAFFGQGTRLTVV.

This clone occurred a few times. The rearrangement links TRBV4-2 to TRBJ1-1; 11 bases are a match to TRBD1. Trimming removed 3 bases from V and 5 bases from J; junction bases left unmatched: 5. CDR3 length equals 15 residues. CDR1 and CDR2 from the germline V gene are LGHNA and YNFKEQ. The CDR3 region has the DNA TGTGCCAGCAGCCAGGACCGGGACAGGGGGACTGAAGCTTTCTTT. Translated, it gives CASSQDRDRGTEAFF.